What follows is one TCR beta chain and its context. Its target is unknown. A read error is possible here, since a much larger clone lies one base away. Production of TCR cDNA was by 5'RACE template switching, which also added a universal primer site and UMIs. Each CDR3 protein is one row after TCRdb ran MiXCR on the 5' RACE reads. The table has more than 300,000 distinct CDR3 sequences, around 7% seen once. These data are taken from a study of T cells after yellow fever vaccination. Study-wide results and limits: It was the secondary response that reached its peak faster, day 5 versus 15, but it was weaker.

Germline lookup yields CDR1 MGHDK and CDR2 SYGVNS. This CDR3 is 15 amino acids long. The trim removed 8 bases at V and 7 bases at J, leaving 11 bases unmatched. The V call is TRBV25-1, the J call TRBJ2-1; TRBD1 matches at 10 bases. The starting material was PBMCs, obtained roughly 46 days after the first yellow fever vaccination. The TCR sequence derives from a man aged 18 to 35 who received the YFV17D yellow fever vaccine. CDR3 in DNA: TGTGCCAGCGGACAACCCGGGACAGGGGTAAATGAGCAGTTCTTC. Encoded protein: CASGQPGTGVNEQFF.